This TCR beta chain emerged from a study of metastatic and nonmetastatic thyroid tumors. In this sample, this clone turned up many times. Its specificity is unknown. Ahead of thyroid surgery, no patient had received treatment of any kind. How the authors handled the data: Across clinicopathological groups, CDR3 differences served as the basis for building a distant-metastasis classifier for papillary thyroid cancer. TCRdb reanalyzed the PCR reads via MiXCR. V and J calls and clone size were set by TCRdb, not the authors. The table records 40,000 or so clones, around 17% of them present only once. Findings of the study overall: TCR beta diversity was reportedly significantly higher in malignant thyroid tumors than benign nodules, in blood and tumor.

The sample taken for sequencing was tumor tissue. The sequence derives from a female donor with papillary thyroid cancer or a benign thyroid nodule (not recorded which). Some clones in this sample may be carry-over from other donors' samples.

The CDR3: CASSQDVTSGRIEQYF. Here the CDR3 DNA reads TGTGCCAGCAGCCAAGATGTAACTAGCGGGAGGATCGAGCAGTACTTC. This chain joins TRBV3-1 and TRBJ2-7; 12 bases agree with TRBD2. V shed 0 bases, J shed 6 bases, and the junction held 6 bases outside the gene matches. The CDR3 consists of 16 residues. Per the germline V gene, CDR1 is LGHDT and CDR2 is YNNKEL (reference sequence).